This T cell receptor beta chain was recovered during a study of T cells in Graves' hyperthyroidism and ophthalmopathy. Researchers took RNA transcripts and amplified the TCR beta CDR3 regions from them. First-round RT-PCR of the TCR CDR3 relied on the HTBI primer set. MiXCR, applied by TCRdb to the multiplex PCR reads, yields one record per CDR3 protein. The table shows over 550,000 distinct CDR3 sequences, with roughly a sixth occurring only once. This clonotype was counted many times. The CDR3 spans 14 residues. Germline CDR1 and CDR2: DFQATT and SNEGSKA (reference sequence). V dropped 6 bases and J dropped 4; count of bases not matched to a gene: 8.

The TCR was taken from a woman under 30 with Graves' hyperthyroidism. V is TRBV20-1 and J is TRBJ2-7; 11 positions agree with TRBD2. Sequencing was carried out using blood. CDR3 DNA sequence: TGCAGTGCCCCTCTAGCGGGAGGTTATTACGAGCAGTACTTC. The encoded protein is CSAPLAGGYYEQYF.